Here is one T cell receptor (beta chain) with its context. Which antigen it targets is not known. Nothing much larger sits one base from this clone, and base qualities are not available. CDR1 and CDR2 are read off the germline V gene as MNHEY and SVGEGT. Clipping removes 5 bases from V and 8 bases from J, with 2 as the unmatched junction base count. The CDR3 sequence holds 12 residues, the cysteine and phenylalanine included. The CDR3 DNA has 36 bases and is translated from base 1. The immunoSEQ Assay was the method used to sequence TCRbeta CDR3 regions. After extraction, genomic DNA underwent amplification by bias-controlled multiplex PCR, followed by high-throughput sequencing. Concerning the study's data processing: To quantify the absolute abundance of every unique TCRbeta CDR3 region, sequences were collapsed and filtered. T cell fraction was estimated by normalizing TCRbeta template counts to usable DNA, which was measured by amplifying reference genes present in all nucleated cells. Repertoire TCRs were annotated as SARS-CoV-2-specific by exact matching of V gene, CDR3 amino acid sequence and J gene to a known reactive TCR set. MIRA supplied the reference SARS-CoV-2 TCR set, which was filtered for enrichment in COVID-19-positive ImmuneCODE repertoires so that public or cross-reactive TCRs were removed. Drawing on the MIRA antigens, annotated TCRs were analysed further at the level of specific ORF or position within ORF. Depth was the summed frequency of annotated unique rearrangements, while breadth was defined as annotated unique rearrangements over total unique productive rearrangements. Two-sided Wilcoxon rank-sum tests were used to compare TCR breadth between groups. Not all clones reach the TCRdb copy of this immuneACCESS table, which keeps in-frame sequences only. Checked studies attribute under half of the gap to unresolved V genes and leave the rest unexplained. From that table come the V and J calls and clone size; the DNA was used to work out D and trimming. This sample comprises almost 400,000 clones, around 89% of them detected only once. The ten largest clones add up to under 2% of the sample.

The sample belongs to a study of Ad26.COV2.S vaccination and SARS-CoV-2 variants (dated by TCRdb to about 2021). Concerning the study at large: Vaccine-arm donors came from COV1001, a multicentre, randomized, double-blind, placebo-controlled phase I-IIa trial of Ad26.COV2.S in healthy adults. Throughout the experiments and outcome assessment, investigators stayed blinded to trial group allocation. The TCR-sequenced set comprised around 30 samples: about 19 Ad26.COV2.S vaccine recipients, 5 placebo recipients and 8 SARS-CoV-2 convalescent individuals. Ad26.COV2.S was administered intramuscularly at 5 x 10^10 or 1 x 10^11 viral particles, either as a single shot or as two shots given 56 days apart. The specificity and breadth of SARS-CoV-2-reactive T cell receptors after Ad26.COV2.S vaccination were assessed by TCRbeta repertoire sequencing. Participants in the trial were split at random into five groups of five each, receiving low-dose or high-dose Ad26.COV2.S once or twice, or else placebo on both occasions. Results the study describes overall, beyond this receptor: Vaccine and placebo recipients had similar non-spike TCR breadth, a finding consistent with the vaccine containing only spike. Substantial breadth of spike-specific CD8+ and CD4+ T cell responses was reported after vaccination. The study lacked the statistical power to compare responses across vaccine doses or regimens. Compared with placebo recipients, Ad26.COV2.S recipients showed higher spike-specific TCR breadth (P = 0.0014). It was noted by the authors that total T cell responses may have been underestimated by the TCR breadth and depth analyses.

What this sample's treatment or condition label stands for: approximately 18 received Ad26.COV2.S at low or high dose, single or two shots; several received placebo; per-sample allocation not given. Repertoires of vaccine and placebo recipients were sequenced from samples collected on day 63 after the first injection. Between 29 July and 7 August 2020, Cohort 1b enrolled about 27 adults aged 18-55 years at one site in Boston, USA. Ad26.COV2.S was a replication-incompetent adenovirus type 26 vector that expressed a prefusion-stabilized SARS-CoV-2 spike protein derived from the original Wuhan strain.

This sequence originates from a person aged 18 to 59 who received the Ad26.COV2.S COVID-19 vaccine or a placebo. The V gene is TRBV6-2 or TRBV6-3 and the J gene is TRBJ2-1, with TRBD2 identical over 8 junction bases. This material consisted of peripheral blood, taken in a trial of Ad26.COV2.S vaccine versus placebo. The DNA sequence follows: TGTGCCAGCAGTAGCGGGAGTCATGAGCAGTTCTTC. This encodes CASSSGSHEQFF.